This T cell receptor beta chain was sequenced in a study of blood T cell repertoires in COVID-19. For the study at large: Material from acute and convalescent COVID-19 was sourced from the United States, Italy and Spain. The cDNA or gDNA used as material had been derived from T cells, B-cell-depleted T cells, or PBMCs.

This CDR3 has 17 residues. V gave up 3 bases and J gave up 2 bases, with 19 bases separating them. In the original processing: Counts of nucleated cells, estimated from reference gene primer amplification, were obtained. Method: immunoSEQ multiplex PCR; TCRdb's copy keeps in-frame clones and lacks some. That table gives V, J and clone size, and the DNA gave D and trimming. The profile shows 270,000 or so clones, almost 90% of them singletons. The Seattle patients joined while their infection was active and were tracked longitudinally afterward. This clonotype was obtained from a woman in her sixties with COVID-19, enrolled during active disease. The material sequenced was peripheral blood. This chain connects TRBV5-7 to TRBJ2-3; D perhaps matches TRBD2 (5 bases). TRBV5-7 is annotated as an ORF whose role is uncertain. The CDR3 nucleotides read TGTGCCAGCAGCTCCTCCGCTGGCGGGTGGAACACAGATACGCAGTATTTT. It translates to CASSSSAGGWNTDTQYF.